What follows describes a single TCR beta chain. Its antigen is unidentified. This record belongs to a study of cytomegalovirus exposure and HLA in healthy donors. Study-level results: The majority of TCR sequences were rare, yet some public TCRs appeared in many donors.

Trimming cost V 7 bases and J 4 bases, with 13 bases left between them. Germline CDR1 and CDR2: GTSNPN and SVGIG (reference sequence). This CDR3 is 12 amino acids long. Researchers ran the PCR with 60 Vbeta and 13 Jbeta primers. The table came from immunoSEQ multiplex PCR; TCRdb's copy has only in-frame clones and leaves some out. This table holds about 170,000 clones. Material for sequencing was PBMCs. This chain joins TRBV30 and TRBJ1-2; D ambiguous. The TCR comes from a young woman in good health and CMV-seropositive. CDR3 DNA sequence: TGTGCCTCCAAGACTGGAAGCTATGGCTACACCTTC. The encoded protein is CASKTGSYGYTF.